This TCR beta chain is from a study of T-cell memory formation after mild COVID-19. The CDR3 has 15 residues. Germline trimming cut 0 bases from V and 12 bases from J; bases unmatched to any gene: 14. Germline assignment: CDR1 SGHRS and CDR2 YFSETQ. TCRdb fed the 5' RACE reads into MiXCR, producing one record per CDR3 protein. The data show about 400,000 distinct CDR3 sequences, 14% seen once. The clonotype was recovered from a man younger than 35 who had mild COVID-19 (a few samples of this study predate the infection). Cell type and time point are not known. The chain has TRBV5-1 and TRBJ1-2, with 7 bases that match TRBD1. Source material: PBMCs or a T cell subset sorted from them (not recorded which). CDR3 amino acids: CASSLVGVLTGPNTF. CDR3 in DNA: TGCGCCAGCAGCTTGGTCGGCGTGCTGACAGGGCCTAACACCTTC.